Each of the 28 T cell receptor beta chains below was sequenced from the same sample in a study of blood T cell repertoires in COVID-19. Sequencing used immunoSEQ multiplex PCR; TCRdb keeps in-frame clones, though not all of them. The table includes approximately 260,000 clones, 80% to 90% detected once. The sample was peripheral blood. Source of these receptors: a woman in her 70s with acute or convalescent COVID-19.

This chain connects TRBV2 to TRBJ2-7; 9 positions agree with TRBD2. Trimming at V came to 2 bases and at J to 3 bases, leaving 14 bases not matched to a gene. There are 18 residues in the CDR3. The V gene's germline CDR1 is SNHLY and CDR2 FYNNEI. CDR3 in DNA: TGTGCCAGCAGTGAACGTAGGGTCGGGGCTAGCGGGGTCTACGAGCAGTACTTC. Its protein is CASSERRVGASGVYEQYF.

This clone was counted once. The chain joins TRBV5-6 to TRBJ2-1; D unclear. The length of the CDR3 is 12 residues. Germline V gene lookup returns CDR1 SGHDT and CDR2 YYEEEE. Trimming cost V 2 bases and J 10 bases, with 10 bases left between them. The CDR3 DNA sequence: TGTGCCAGCAGCTTCCCACGCAGAGAGCAGTTCTTC. The encoded protein is CASSFPRREQFF.

The rearrangement links TRBV4-1 to TRBJ2-2, with 8 bases that match TRBD1. The CDR3 has 14 residues. Germline trimming cut 7 bases from V and 7 bases from J; bases unmatched to any gene: 8. Per germline, CDR1 MGHRA and CDR2 YSYEKL. For the CDR3, the DNA is TGCGCCAGCACCCGGGACAGGATTCTCGGGGAGCTGTTTTTT. Its translation: CASTRDRILGELFF.

This sequence joins TRBV29-1 and TRBJ1-1; TRBD1 agrees at 9 bases. The CDR3 consists of 15 residues. Germline lookup yields CDR1 SQVTM and CDR2 ANQGSEA. The junction had 9 bases not matched to a gene; V was cut back by 7 bases and J by 0 bases. The CDR3 here is CSANSGTGMNTEAFF. In DNA, the CDR3 is TGCAGCGCCAACTCCGGGACAGGGATGAACACTGAAGCTTTCTTT.

The chain couples TRBV3-1 (or the pseudogene TRBV3-2) to TRBJ1-4, with D tentatively TRBD1 (6 bases). This CDR3 has 15 residues. The ends were cut back, 1 base at V and 7 bases at J, with 13 bases in the middle. Germline V gene sequence: CDR1 LGHDT, CDR2 YNNKEL (reference sequence). The CDR3: CASSQGLRGGEKLFF. The CDR3 region has the DNA TGTGCCAGCAGCCAAGGTCTCAGGGGTGGTGAAAAACTGTTTTTT.

In DNA form, the CDR3 reads TGCGCCAGCAGCCCTCAGGGGGCTAGCACCGGGGAGCTGTTTTTT. It translates to CASSPQGASTGELFF. The chain is built from TRBV5-1 and TRBJ2-2, with 8 bases matching TRBD1. The germline CDR1 and CDR2 sequences are SGHRS and YFSETQ. J gave up 4 bases and V 4 bases, and 6 bases lay outside the gene matches. This CDR3 has 15 amino acids.

This clone has just one count. The chain recombines TRBV29-1 with TRBJ2-5; D may be TRBD2 (6 bases). Trimming took 8 bases from V and 6 from J, leaving 13 bases between them. Germline lookup yields CDR1 SQVTM and CDR2 ANQGSEA. The CDR3 is made up of 11 amino acids. CDR3: CSSASDKTQYF. The CDR3 coding sequence is TGCAGCTCGGCTAGCGATAAGACCCAGTACTTC.

The rearrangement links TRBV10-3 to TRBJ1-1; D call uncertain. The germline gives CDR1 ENHRY, CDR2 SYGVKD. V gave up 10 bases and J gave up 2 bases, with 17 bases separating them. The CDR3 is 14 amino acids. CDR3 in DNA: TGTGCCACCCATTCTACCGCGTCAAACACTGAAGCTTTCTTT. It yields the protein CATHSTASNTEAFF.

The chain recombines TRBV7-8 with TRBJ2-3; D gene ambiguous. The CDR3 spans 15 residues. CDR1 is SGHVS, CDR2 FQNEAQ, per germline. V lost 2 bases and J 2 bases, leaving 11 bases between the germline ends. The CDR3 protein is CASSLSDPPTDTQYF. The DNA for the CDR3 is TGTGCCAGCAGCTTAAGCGATCCACCCACAGATACGCAGTATTTT.

The chain recombines TRBV2 with TRBJ2-1; 7 nucleotides agree with TRBD1. The CDR3 contains 13 residues. With 4 bases clipped from V and 9 bases from J, the junction kept 6 bases outside the gene matches. From germline, CDR1 is SNHLY and CDR2 FYNNEI. This CDR3 is CASSAEGATEQFF. CDR3 DNA sequence: TGTGCCAGCAGTGCAGAGGGGGCCACTGAGCAGTTCTTC.

The genes are TRBV5-4 and TRBJ1-5; no clear D. Germline CDR1 is SGHNT and CDR2 is YYREEE (reference sequence). The length of the CDR3 is 12 residues. Trimming shortened V by 4 bases and J by 9 bases, and 11 bases separated the two germline ends. The CDR3 DNA reads as TGTGCCAGCAGCCCCCCAGGTCGGCCCCAGCATTTT. It translates to CASSPPGRPQHF. Filled out from reference TRBV5-4 and TRBJ1-5, the complete variable domain reads ETGVTQSPTHLIKTRGQQVTLRCSSQSGHNTVSWYQQALGQGPQFIFQYYREEENGRGNFPPRFSGLQFPNYSSELNVNALELDDSALYLCASSPPGRPQHFGDGTRLSIL.

The chain joins TRBV19 to TRBJ1-2; TRBD1 might be the D (6 bases). This CDR3 spans 12 amino acids. Per the germline V gene, CDR1 is LNHDA and CDR2 is SQIVND (reference sequence). V lost 4 bases, J lost 13 bases, and 16 bases lay in between. The CDR3 spells CASSRETGVFTF. CDR3 sequence (DNA): TGTGCCAGTAGTAGGGAGACAGGTGTTTTCACCTTC.

The chain links TRBV19 to TRBJ2-2; 13 bases are shared with TRBD2. J lost 5 bases, V lost 10 bases, and 10 bases had no gene match. CDR1 LNHDA and CDR2 SQIVND come from the germline V gene (reference sequence). This CDR3 is built from 16 residues. The CDR3 here is CATSPPGLAGTGELFF. The DNA for the CDR3 is TGTGCCACCTCTCCCCCGGGACTAGCGGGGACCGGGGAGCTGTTTTTT.

V usage is TRBV12-3 or TRBV12-4 and J usage is TRBJ1-1, with D perhaps TRBD1 (5 bases). The V and J ends lost 3 bases and 11 bases respectively, with 10 bases between them. The CDR3 has 11 amino acids. CDR3 in DNA: TGTGCCAGCAGTTTCAGCCAGGGCGCTTTCTTT. Translated: CASSFSQGAFF.

The V call is TRBV12-3 or TRBV12-4, the J call TRBJ1-5; 7 positions agree with TRBD1. V was pared by 5 bases and J by 5 bases, with 3 bases of the junction left unmatched. This CDR3 comprises 13 residues. The CDR3 is CASSQGTDQPQHF. Here the CDR3 DNA reads TGTGCCAGCAGTCAAGGGACAGATCAGCCCCAGCATTTT.

This clone has a handful of counts. The V and J genes are TRBV5-1 and TRBJ1-2, with D maybe TRBD1 (6 bases). V lost 0 bases and J lost 6, with 6 bases in between. The CDR3 loop spans 12 amino acids. Looked up from germline, CDR1 is SGHRS and CDR2 is YFSETQ. CDR3 sequence: CASSLDRDGYTF. CDR3 DNA: TGCGCCAGCAGCTTGGACAGGGATGGCTACACCTTC. The full variable domain, completed using reference TRBV5-1 and TRBJ1-2, is KAGVTQTPRYLIKTRGQQVTLSCSPISGHRSVSWYQQTPGQGLQFLFEYFSETQRNKGNFPGRFSGRQFSNSRSEMNVSTLELGDSALYLCASSLDRDGYTFGSGTRLTVV.

Of note for this clone: One base separates it from a far larger clone, so it is likely a read error. The genes are TRBV7-9 and TRBJ1-2; 7 bases are a match to TRBD1. This CDR3 region has 14 residues. Per germline, CDR1 SEHNR and CDR2 FQNEAQ (reference sequence). V was pared by 5 bases and J by 4 bases, with 7 bases of the junction left unmatched. The CDR3 DNA reads as TGTGCCAGCAGCCCCGGGACAGAGATCTATGGCTACACCTTC. Its translation: CASSPGTEIYGYTF.

The J gene is TRBJ2-5, the V gene TRBV9; D is unresolved. Germline V gene sequence: CDR1 SGDLS, CDR2 YYNGEE. Trimming removed 4 bases from V and 5 bases from J, with 9 bases in between. The CDR3 covers 12 residues. The CDR3 loop reads CASSPLRETQYF. The CDR3 nucleotides are TGTGCCAGCAGCCCCCTCCGGGAGACCCAGTACTTC.

The chain recombines TRBV7-9 with TRBJ2-5, with a weak D call TRBD2 (5 bases). Trimming stripped 5 bases from V and 2 bases from J, with 12 bases between. CDR1 SEHNR and CDR2 FQNEAQ come from the germline V gene (reference sequence). CDR3 length: 14 residues. The CDR3 nucleotides are TGTGCCAGCAGCGGTCCTAGCCTACAAGAGACCCAGTACTTC. Encoded protein: CASSGPSLQETQYF.

The chain has TRBV7-8 and TRBJ2-2, with D tentatively TRBD2 (5 bases). Trimming removed 6 bases from V and 3 bases from J, with 11 bases in between. The CDR3 is 14 residues long. Germline V gives CDR1 SGHVS, CDR2 FQNEAQ. The CDR3 DNA follows: TGTGCCAGCAGTCGAGGGTTAGACACCGGGGAGCTGTTTTTT. It specifies CASSRGLDTGELFF.

The chain employs TRBV6-5 and TRBJ2-7, with 7 bases identical to TRBD1. There are 14 residues in the CDR3. Germline V CDR1 and CDR2: MNHEY, SVGAGI. V was pared by 7 bases and J by 3 bases, with 9 bases of the junction left unmatched. This CDR3 reads CASTEHRGNYEQYF. The CDR3 coding sequence is TGTGCCAGCACCGAACACAGGGGAAACTACGAGCAGTACTTC.

The gene calls are TRBV29-1 and TRBJ2-5; TRBD1 agrees at 9 bases. Trimming at V came to 6 bases and at J to 4 bases, leaving 9 bases not matched to a gene. Germline V CDR1 and CDR2: SQVTM, ANQGSEA. This CDR3 region has 14 residues. This chain's CDR3 is CSVRDRAGGETQYF. The CDR3 bases are TGCAGCGTGCGGGACAGGGCCGGTGGAGAGACCCAGTACTTC.

CDR3 DNA: TGTGCCAGCAGTCCGATATCTAGAGGCTGGAACACTGAAGCTTTCTTT. Its protein is CASSPISRGWNTEAFF. The V call is TRBV6-6, the J call TRBJ1-1; D is uncertain. Germline CDR1 MNHNY, CDR2 SVGAGI (reference sequence). Trimming removed 5 bases at V and 1 base at J, with 17 bases between. This CDR3 contains 16 residues.

The J gene is TRBJ1-2, the V gene TRBV20-1, with D perhaps TRBD1 (5 bases). Looked up from germline, CDR1 is DFQATT and CDR2 is SNEGSKA (reference sequence). The CDR3 contains 10 residues. The CDR3 DNA reads TGCAGCGGAGGGGTGGGTGGCTACACCTTC. As protein: CSGGVGGYTF.

The chain combines TRBV7-9 with TRBJ1-2; 7 positions agree with TRBD1. The CDR3 extends over 15 amino acids. Germline V gives CDR1 SEHNR, CDR2 FQNEAQ (reference sequence). Losses at the gene ends were 4 bases for V and 8 bases for J; bases not matched to a gene: 13. The CDR3 DNA reads as TGTGCCAGCAGCTCGGGGACAGCGCCCATGACAGGCTACACCTTC. Protein sequence: CASSSGTAPMTGYTF.

V gene TRBV6-5 combines with J gene TRBJ1-1; D uncertain. This CDR3 region has 11 residues. Germline-derived CDR1 and CDR2 are MNHEY and SVGAGI. V dropped 7 bases and J dropped 7 bases, with 10 bases sitting between them. CDR3: CASKKQYEAFF. CDR3 DNA sequence: TGTGCCAGCAAAAAACAGTATGAAGCTTTCTTT.

The rearrangement joins TRBV7-6 to TRBJ1-5; perhaps TRBD1 as D (5 bases). The CDR3 totals 14 residues. Germline V gives CDR1 SGHVS, CDR2 FNYEAQ. The V end was cut by 1 base, the J end by 5 bases, with 9 bases between. The CDR3 sequence is CASSLGQPDQPQHF. As DNA, the CDR3 is TGTGCCAGCAGCTTAGGACAGCCTGATCAGCCCCAGCATTTT.

The CDR3 bases are TGCGCCAGCAGCCAGAATAACGCCGGGAGCTACGGCTACACCTTC. Its protein product is CASSQNNAGSYGYTF. This chain joins TRBV4-1 and TRBJ1-2; D call uncertain. The germline V and J ends were trimmed by 3 bases and 8 bases, with 19 bases remaining between them. CDR3 size: 15 residues. CDR1 and CDR2 from the germline V gene are MGHRA and YSYEKL.